The present T cell receptor (beta chain) was sequenced within a study of blood T cells in healthy people across ages (dated by TCRdb to the mid-2010s). Concerning the study at large: In model experiments, roughly one uniquely barcoded TCR beta cDNA molecule per two T cells was captured by template switching. Four age groups were formed from the donors: young (average about 17 years), middle-aged (around 40), aged (about 68) and long-lived (around 82). Two additional independent replicas of 1 million unique cDNA reads from the same blood draw were analyzed for two donors (one aged 18 to 30 and one aged 80 or older). To avoid experimental bias, donors of different ages were randomly spread across the sequencing lanes. Using deep sequencing normalized with unique cDNA molecular identifiers, the study measured how TCR beta repertoire diversity changes with age. General study outcomes and caveats: Donor CMV infection status was unknown, potentially confounding age-related changes in expanded clonotypes. Observed TCR beta diversity per million T cells fell roughly linearly with age, and a significant reduction was already apparent by age approximately 40. Since profiling was done on bulk unsorted PBMCs, naive and antigen-experienced compartments could not be conclusively compared. The percentage of naive T cells measured by flow cytometry correlated strongly with observed TCR beta diversity. Compared with the aged group, more naive CD4+ T cells, fewer expanded clones and increased TCR diversity were shown by the long-lived group, suggesting age selection. Total diversity estimates from one million sequenced T cells were considered lower bounds and underestimates.

This clonotype was observed a handful of times. The specificity of this receptor is unknown. Nothing much larger sits one base from this clone, and base qualities are not available. The library was generated by 5' RACE. Sequencing relied on an Illumina HiSeq 2500. A second PCR of about 6 to 11 cycles was performed with a sample-barcoded 5' primer and a J-beta primer mix. A template-switch 5' adaptor carrying 12 random nucleotides introduced a unique molecular identifier onto each TCR beta cDNA molecule. Each sample yielded at least 2.5 million CDR3-containing paired-end reads. All of the RNA was converted into first-strand cDNA using the Mint cDNA synthesis kit, with a TRBC-specific oligonucleotide serving as the primer. Following uracil-DNA glycosylase treatment, all cDNA underwent a first 18-cycle PCR with the universal primers M1SS and BC2_uni_R. Processing in the source paper ran as follows. For normalization, 1 million high-quality reads, each with a distinct molecular identifier, were randomly selected from each sample. Reads sharing molecular identifiers were discarded rather than binned into consensus sequences. MiTCR, set to a Q25 quality threshold and the strictest error-elimination algorithm, was used for CDR3 identification, clonotype clustering and error correction. Lower-bound total TCR beta diversity was estimated with a nonparametric unseen species model using Euler transformation. Starting from the raw public reads, TCRdb applied fastp trimming at Q25, assembled clones with MiXCR and retained in-frame beta chains. Every distinct CDR3 protein forms one entry, paired with its most common genes and DNA. The authors' filters were not applied to this entry. This sample has hundreds of thousands of distinct CDR3 sequences in its table, and 45% to 70% of those were observed once. Around 25% of the sample rests with the top ten.

Donors were a few dozen systemically healthy Caucasian individuals from Russia aged roughly 6 to 95 years. Each donor gave around 9.9 milliliters of peripheral blood, collected into EDTA-treated Vacutainer tubes. Ficoll-Paque density-gradient centrifugation was used to isolate PBMCs, with at least 6.5 million per sample. Total RNA was extracted from PBMCs with Trizol reagent, with at least 5 micrograms obtained per sample. For every donor, an aliquot of PBMCs went through flow cytometry to measure the percentages of naive CD45RAhigh/CD27high T cells. Input material: blood. The receptor comes from a man between 35 and 55 years old in good health.

The CDR3 region reads CASSLTDRGSDGYTF. The DNA reads TGTGCCAGCAGCTTAACGGACAGGGGGAGTGATGGCTACACCTTC. The chain links TRBV7-3 with TRBJ1-2; 10 bases in the junction line up with TRBD1. Ends trimmed: V by 0 bases, J by 6 bases; bases unmatched to a gene: 4. From cysteine to phenylalanine, the CDR3 is 15 amino acids long. The retained sequence is limited to the CDR3, 45 bases, with the frame set at the first base. CDR1 and CDR2, looked up from the germline V gene, are SGHTA and FQGTGA.